This TCR beta chain was retrieved from a study of T cell responses to AZD1222 COVID-19 vaccine. Study results and limitations: Spike-specific TCR breadth and depth both grew after two AZD1222 doses. Just five to seven people given AZD1222 tested seropositive at baseline. Nearly half of unique spike-specific TCRs reportedly avoided B.1.351 and B.1.1.7 mutated regions. Among vaccine-associated CD4 TCRs, coverage spanned spike, with dominance at 160-218 and 743-854.

The CDR3 totals 16 residues. Germline values: CDR1 GTSNPN, CDR2 SVGIG (reference sequence). Germline trimming cut 1 base from V and 2 bases from J; bases unmatched to any gene: 7. TCRdb's copy holds only in-frame clones and misses some; the assay was immunoSEQ multiplex PCR. The table has 190,000 or so clones, approximately 90% seen once. In regard to this clone: The antigen remains undetermined.

Source: peripheral blood, taken 28 days after the second AZD1222 dose. This sequence originates from an adult who received the AZD1222 COVID-19 vaccine. The rearrangement joins TRBV30 to TRBJ2-7, with 11 bases matching TRBD2. CDR3 residues: CAWSEGLSGRAYEQYF. CDR3 nucleotides: TGTGCCTGGAGTGAGGGCCTTAGCGGGAGGGCCTACGAGCAGTACTTC.